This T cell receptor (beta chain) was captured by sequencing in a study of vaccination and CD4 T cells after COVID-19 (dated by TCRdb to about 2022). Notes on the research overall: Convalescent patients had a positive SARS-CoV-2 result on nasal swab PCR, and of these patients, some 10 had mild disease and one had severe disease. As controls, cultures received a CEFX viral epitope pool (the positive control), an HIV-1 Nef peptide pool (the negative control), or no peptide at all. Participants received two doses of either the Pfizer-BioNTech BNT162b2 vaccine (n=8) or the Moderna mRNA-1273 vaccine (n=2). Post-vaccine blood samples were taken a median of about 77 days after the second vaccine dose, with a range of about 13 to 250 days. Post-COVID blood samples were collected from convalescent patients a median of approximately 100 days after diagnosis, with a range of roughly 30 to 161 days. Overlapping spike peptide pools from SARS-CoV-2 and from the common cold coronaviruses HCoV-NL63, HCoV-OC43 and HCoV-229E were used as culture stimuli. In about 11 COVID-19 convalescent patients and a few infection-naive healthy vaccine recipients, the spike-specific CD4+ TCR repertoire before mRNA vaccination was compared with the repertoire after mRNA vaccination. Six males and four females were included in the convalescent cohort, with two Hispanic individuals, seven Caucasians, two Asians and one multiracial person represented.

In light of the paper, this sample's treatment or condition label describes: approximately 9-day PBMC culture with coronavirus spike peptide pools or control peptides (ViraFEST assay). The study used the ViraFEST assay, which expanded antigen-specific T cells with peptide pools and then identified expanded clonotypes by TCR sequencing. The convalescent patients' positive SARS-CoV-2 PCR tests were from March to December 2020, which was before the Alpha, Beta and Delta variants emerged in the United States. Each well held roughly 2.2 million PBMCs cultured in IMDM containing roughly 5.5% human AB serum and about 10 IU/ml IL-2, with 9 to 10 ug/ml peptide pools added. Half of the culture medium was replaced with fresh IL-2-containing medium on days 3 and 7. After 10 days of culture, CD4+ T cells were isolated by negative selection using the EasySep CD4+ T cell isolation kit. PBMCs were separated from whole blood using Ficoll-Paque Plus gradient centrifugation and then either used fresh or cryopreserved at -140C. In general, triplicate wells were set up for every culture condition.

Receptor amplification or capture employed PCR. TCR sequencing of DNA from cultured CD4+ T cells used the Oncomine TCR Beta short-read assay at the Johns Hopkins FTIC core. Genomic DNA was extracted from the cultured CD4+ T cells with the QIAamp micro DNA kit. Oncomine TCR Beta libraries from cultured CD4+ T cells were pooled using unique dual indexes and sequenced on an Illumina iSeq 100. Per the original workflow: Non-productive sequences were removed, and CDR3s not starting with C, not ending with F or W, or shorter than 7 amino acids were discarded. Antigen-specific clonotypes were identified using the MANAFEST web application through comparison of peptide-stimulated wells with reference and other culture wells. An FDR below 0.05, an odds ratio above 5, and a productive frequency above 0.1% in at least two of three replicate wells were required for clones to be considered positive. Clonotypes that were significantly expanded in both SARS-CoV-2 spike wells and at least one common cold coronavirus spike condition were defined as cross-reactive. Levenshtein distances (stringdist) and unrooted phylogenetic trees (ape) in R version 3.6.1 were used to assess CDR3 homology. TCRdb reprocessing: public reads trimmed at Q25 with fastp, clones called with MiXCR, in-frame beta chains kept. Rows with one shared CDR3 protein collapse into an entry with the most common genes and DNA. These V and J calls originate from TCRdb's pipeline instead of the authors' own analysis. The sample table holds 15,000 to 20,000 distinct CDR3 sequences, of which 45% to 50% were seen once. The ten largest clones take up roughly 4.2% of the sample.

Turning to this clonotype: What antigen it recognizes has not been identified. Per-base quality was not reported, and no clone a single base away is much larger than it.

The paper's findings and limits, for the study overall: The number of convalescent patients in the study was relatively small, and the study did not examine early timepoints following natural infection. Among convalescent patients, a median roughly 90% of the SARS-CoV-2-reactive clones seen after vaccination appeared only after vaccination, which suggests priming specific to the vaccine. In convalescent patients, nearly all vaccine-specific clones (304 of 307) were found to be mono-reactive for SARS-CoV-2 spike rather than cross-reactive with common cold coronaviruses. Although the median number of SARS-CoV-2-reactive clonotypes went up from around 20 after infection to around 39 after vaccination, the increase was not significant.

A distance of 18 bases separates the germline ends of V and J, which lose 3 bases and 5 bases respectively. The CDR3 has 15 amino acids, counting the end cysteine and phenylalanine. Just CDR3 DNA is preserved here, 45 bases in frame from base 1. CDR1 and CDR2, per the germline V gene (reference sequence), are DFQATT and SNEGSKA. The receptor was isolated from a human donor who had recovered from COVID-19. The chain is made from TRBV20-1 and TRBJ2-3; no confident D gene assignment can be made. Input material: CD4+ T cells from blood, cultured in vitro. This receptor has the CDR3 CSASGGDRARDTQYF. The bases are TGCAGTGCTAGCGGTGGGGATCGAGCCAGAGATACGCAGTATTTT.